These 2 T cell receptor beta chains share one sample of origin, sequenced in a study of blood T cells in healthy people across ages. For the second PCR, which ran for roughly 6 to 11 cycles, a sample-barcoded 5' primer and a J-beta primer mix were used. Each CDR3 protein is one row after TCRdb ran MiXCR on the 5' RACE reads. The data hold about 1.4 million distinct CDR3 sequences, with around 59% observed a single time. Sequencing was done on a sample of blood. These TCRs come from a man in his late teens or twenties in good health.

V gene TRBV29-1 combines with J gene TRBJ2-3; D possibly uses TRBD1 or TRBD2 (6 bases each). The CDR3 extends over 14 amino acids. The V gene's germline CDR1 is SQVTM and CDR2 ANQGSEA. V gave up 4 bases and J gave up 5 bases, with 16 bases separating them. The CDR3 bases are TGCAGCGTTGGTTCGGGGGCCGGCGGAGATACGCAGTATTTT. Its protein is CSVGSGAGGDTQYF.

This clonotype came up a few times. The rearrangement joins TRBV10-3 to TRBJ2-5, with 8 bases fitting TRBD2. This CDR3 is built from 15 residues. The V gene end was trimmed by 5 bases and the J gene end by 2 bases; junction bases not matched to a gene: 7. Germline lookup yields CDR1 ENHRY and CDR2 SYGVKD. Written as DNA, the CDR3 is TGTGCCATCAGTCCCAGTAGCGGGGCTCAAGAGACCCAGTACTTC. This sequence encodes CAISPSSGAQETQYF.